Following are 27 T cell receptor beta chains from one sample sequenced in a study of cytomegalovirus exposure and HLA in healthy donors. Repertoires were generated with immunoSEQ multiplex PCR, while TCRdb's copy carries only in-frame clones and drops some. The table records some 60,000 clones, 90% to 96% of them present only once. Sequencing input: PBMCs. Receptors were obtained from a man between 18 and 35 years old in good health and CMV-seronegative.

The J gene is TRBJ2-2, the V gene TRBV29-1, with D unclear. The germline V gene has CDR1 SQVTM and CDR2 ANQGSEA. CDR3 length: 14 residues. Deletions cut 0 bases from V and 4 bases from J, with 9 bases between. CDR3 region: CSVEDQVPTGELFF. CDR3 nucleotide sequence: TGCAGCGTTGAAGACCAGGTTCCCACCGGGGAGCTGTTTTTT.

This clone was observed a single time. This chain uses TRBV7-9 with TRBJ2-7, with TRBD2 matching over 10 bases. After removal of 3 bases from V and 7 bases from J, the junction contained 3 bases not matched to a gene. CDR1 and CDR2 (germline): SEHNR, FQNEAQ (reference sequence). CDR3 size: 13 residues. As DNA, the CDR3 is TGTGCCAGCAGCTTCCTAGCGGGAGAAGAGCAGTACTTC. Its protein is CASSFLAGEEQYF.

The gene calls are TRBV29-1 and TRBJ2-3; 9 bases line up with TRBD1. CDR3 size: 13 residues. V trimming: 7 bases; J trimming: 2 bases; junction bases outside the gene matches: 4. Germline loops: CDR1 SQVTM, CDR2 ANQGSEA. The CDR3 reads CSAGTGTTDTQYF. DNA for the CDR3: TGCAGCGCCGGGACAGGGACCACAGATACGCAGTATTTT.

The chain joins TRBV28 to TRBJ1-3; 7 bases line up with TRBD1. The trim removed 1 base at V and 0 bases at J, leaving 15 bases unmatched. There are 20 residues in the CDR3. Per germline, CDR1 MDHEN and CDR2 SYDVKM. The DNA for the CDR3 is TGTGCCAGCAGTTTATTGGTGGTGAGAAAGGACAGGCGCTCTGGAAACACCATATATTTT. Translating gives CASSLLVVRKDRRSGNTIYF.

The gene calls are TRBV2 and TRBJ2-1; the match to TRBD2 covers 10 bases. Germline V gene data show CDR1 as SNHLY and CDR2 as FYNNEI. Trimming removed 5 bases from V and 6 bases from J; junction bases left unmatched: 7. The CDR3 extends over 15 amino acids. The CDR3 protein is CASSRSGRALNEQFF. CDR3 coding DNA: TGTGCCAGCAGTCGAAGCGGGAGGGCCCTCAATGAGCAGTTCTTC.

The chain joins TRBV5-1 to TRBJ2-1; TRBD2 matches at 9 bases. The CDR3 runs 19 residues. The V gene's germline CDR1 is SGHRS and CDR2 YFSETQ. J lost 2 bases, V lost 1 base, and 13 bases had no gene match. The CDR3 region is CASSLPGGRLAGTYNEQFF. CDR3 in DNA: TGCGCCAGCAGCTTGCCCGGCGGTAGGCTAGCGGGGACCTACAATGAGCAGTTCTTC. Looking up the rest from reference TRBV5-1 and TRBJ2-1 gives the full variable domain: KAGVTQTPRYLIKTRGQQVTLSCSPISGHRSVSWYQQTPGQGLQFLFEYFSETQRNKGNFPGRFSGRQFSNSRSEMNVSTLELGDSALYLCASSLPGGRLAGTYNEQFFGPGTRLTVL.

This rearrangement joins TRBV27 to TRBJ2-1; the D gene is possibly TRBD2 (8 bases). This CDR3 comprises 18 residues. Germline V gives CDR1 MNHEY, CDR2 SMNVEV (reference sequence). V was shortened by 5 bases and J by 4 bases, with 24 bases between the two germline ends. The CDR3 DNA reads TGTGCCAGCAGTCCGCGACAGGGTTTACCGGGAGGGTACAATGAGCAGTTCTTC. This encodes CASSPRQGLPGGYNEQFF.

This chain links TRBV7-2 with TRBJ2-5; the match to TRBD2 covers 11 bases. Unmatched junction bases numbered 12, after V lost 5 bases and J lost 13 bases. The CDR3 extends over 14 amino acids. Per germline, CDR1 SGHTA and CDR2 FQGNSA. Here the CDR3 reads CASSVTGLAVHLYF. CDR3 in DNA: TGTGCCAGCAGCGTAACGGGACTAGCGGTCCACTTGTACTTC.

V gene TRBV28 combines with J gene TRBJ2-2; the D is unclear. Germline CDR1 and CDR2: MDHEN and SYDVKM. The CDR3 has 13 amino acids. V lost 6 bases and J 7 bases, leaving 12 bases between the germline ends. This chain's CDR3 is CASSTRGSGELFF. The CDR3 DNA reads as TGTGCCAGCAGCACCCGAGGAAGCGGGGAGCTGTTTTTT.

This chain connects TRBV18 to TRBJ2-1; 9 bases are a match to TRBD2. Germline lookup yields CDR1 KGHSH and CDR2 LQKENI. V gave up 3 bases and J gave up 0 bases; unmatched junction bases: 18. This CDR3 is built from 21 residues. In DNA form, the CDR3 reads TGTGCCAGCTCACCCTACCCGGGACTAGCCCTCCCGGGGGGCTCCTACAATGAGCAGTTCTTC. This codes for CASSPYPGLALPGGSYNEQFF. Looking up the rest from reference TRBV18 and TRBJ2-1 gives the full variable domain: NAGVMQNPRHLVRRRGQEARLRCSPMKGHSHVYWYRQLPEEGLKFMVYLQKENIIDESGMPKERFSAEFPKEGPSILRIQQVVRGDSAAYFCASSPYPGLALPGGSYNEQFFGPGTRLTVL.

The chain employs TRBV16 and TRBJ2-7, with D perhaps matching TRBD1 (6 bases). Trimming stripped 0 bases from V and 4 bases from J, with 16 bases between. The CDR3 is 16 residues long. The germline gives CDR1 KGHSY, CDR2 FQNENV. DNA for the CDR3: TGTGCCAGCAGCCAATCAGTAGGGGACACCACTTACGAGCAGTACTTC. Translation: CASSQSVGDTTYEQYF.

The genes are TRBV6-6 and TRBJ2-7; tentative D call: TRBD2 (5 bases). This CDR3 contains 14 residues. The V end was cut by 7 bases, the J end by 1 base, with 14 bases between. Germline V gene sequence: CDR1 MNHNY, CDR2 SVGAGI (reference sequence). The CDR3: CASIGLADSYEQYF. CDR3 bases: TGTGCCAGCATTGGCCTAGCCGATTCCTACGAGCAGTACTTC.

This chain links TRBV9 with TRBJ2-7, with a possible D match to TRBD2 (6 bases). The CDR3 runs to 15 residues. V dropped 5 bases and J dropped 5 bases, with 20 bases sitting between them. CDR1 SGDLS and CDR2 YYNGEE come from the germline V gene. The CDR3: CASSLSGEREHEQYF. The CDR3 DNA reads TGTGCCAGCAGTCTATCGGGAGAAAGAGAGCACGAGCAGTACTTC.

This chain links TRBV7-3 with TRBJ2-4, with D possibly TRBD2 on 6 matching bases. The CDR3 contains 15 residues. The germline CDR1 and CDR2 sequences are SGHTA and FQGTGA. The V end was cut by 8 bases, the J end by 0 bases, with 14 bases between. CDR3 sequence (DNA): TGTGCCAGCGGGGAAGTGGGGGGAGCCAAAAACATTCAGTACTTC. The encoded protein is CASGEVGGAKNIQYF.

The chain uses TRBV19 and TRBJ2-1, with D hard to call. Trimming removed 6 bases at V and 8 bases at J, with 14 bases between. CDR3 size: 13 residues. Germline values: CDR1 LNHDA, CDR2 SQIVND (reference sequence). CDR3 loop: CASRRSLSDEQFF. The CDR3 DNA sequence: TGTGCCAGTAGAAGGAGTCTTTCGGATGAGCAGTTCTTC.

This chain links TRBV28 with TRBJ2-5; D is undetermined. The germline V gene encodes CDR1 MDHEN and CDR2 SYDVKM. The CDR3 length is 12 residues. Trimming took off 5 bases at V and 9 bases at J, with 13 bases between the two ends. The DNA for the CDR3 is TGTGCCAGCAGTCTCTTCCCTCGGGCCCAGTACTTC. It encodes CASSLFPRAQYF.

The chain recombines TRBV27 with TRBJ2-5, with 8 bases fitting TRBD1. V lost 5 bases, J lost 3 bases, and 5 bases stayed unmatched. In germline, CDR1 is MNHEY, CDR2 SMNVEV (reference sequence). CDR3 length: 14 amino acids. The DNA of the CDR3 is TGTGCCAGCAGTCCGCAGACAGGGGAAGAGACCCAGTACTTC. Its protein is CASSPQTGEETQYF.

This sequence joins TRBV4-2 and TRBJ2-7, with 8 bases aligning to TRBD2. After removal of 0 bases from V and 3 bases from J, the junction contained 4 bases not matched to a gene. Germline V gene data show CDR1 as LGHNA and CDR2 as YNFKEQ. This CDR3 spans 15 amino acids. CDR3 region: CASSQEPTSGYEQYF. The CDR3 coding sequence is TGTGCCAGCAGCCAAGAACCCACTAGCGGCTACGAGCAGTACTTC.

This chain connects TRBV6-1 to TRBJ1-2; D may be TRBD1 (6 bases). There are 15 residues in the CDR3. Germline assignment: CDR1 MNHNS and CDR2 SASEGT. Trimming stripped 4 bases from V and 4 bases from J, with 16 bases between. The CDR3: CASSGIQGTLYGYTF. The CDR3, as DNA: TGTGCCAGCAGTGGGATACAGGGAACTCTCTATGGCTACACCTTC.

In this sample, this clone turned up once. The chain recombines TRBV11-1 with TRBJ2-1, with D perhaps matching TRBD2 (6 bases). V was trimmed by 5 bases and J by 4 bases, leaving 15 bases between them. Germline CDR1 and CDR2: SGHAT and FQDESV (reference sequence). The CDR3 totals 15 residues. CDR3 nucleotides: TGTGCCAGCAGCGACGGGACTGACCCTTACAATGAGCAGTTCTTC. Translated: CASSDGTDPYNEQFF.

The chain combines TRBV9 with TRBJ2-5, with 11 bases fitting TRBD2. After removal of 4 bases from V and 2 bases from J, the junction contained 7 bases not matched to a gene. The germline gives CDR1 SGDLS, CDR2 YYNGEE. This CDR3 has 16 residues. This CDR3 reads CASSPGASGGQETQYF. The CDR3 DNA sequence: TGTGCCAGCAGCCCGGGGGCTAGCGGGGGGCAAGAGACCCAGTACTTC.

The rearrangement uses TRBV6-4 and TRBJ2-1; the match to TRBD2 covers 14 bases. The J segment lost 6 bases and the V segment lost 0 bases, leaving 1 base of the junction unmatched. The V gene's germline CDR1 is MRHNA and CDR2 SNTAGT. This CDR3 comprises 16 residues. CDR3: CASSDSGTSGSNEQFF. CDR3 nucleotides: TGTGCCAGCAGTGACTCCGGGACTAGCGGGAGCAATGAGCAGTTCTTC.

This chain joins TRBV19 and TRBJ1-5; D gene uncertain. Looked up from germline, CDR1 is LNHDA and CDR2 is SQIVND (reference sequence). The CDR3 is 14 residues long. The V end was cut by 6 bases, the J end by 4 bases, with 13 bases between. As DNA, the CDR3 is TGTGCCAGTAGGTTGAGGGCAGATAATCAGCCCCAGCATTTT. Translated: CASRLRADNQPQHF.

The V call is TRBV27, the J call TRBJ1-5; a weak D match, TRBD1 (5 bases). Germline loops: CDR1 MNHEY, CDR2 SMNVEV (reference sequence). With 1 base removed from V and 6 bases from J, the gap between germline ends came to 10 bases. The CDR3 runs 14 residues. The DNA for the CDR3 is TGTGCCAGCAGTTTATTCAGGGAGGGTCAGCCCCAGCATTTT. It is translated as CASSLFREGQPQHF.

Here the CDR3 DNA reads TGTGCCAGCAGTTTAGGTATCAGGGGGCGCCCCCGGATATCGAACACTGAAGCTTTCTTT. This sequence encodes CASSLGIRGRPRISNTEAFF. The J gene is TRBJ1-1, the V gene TRBV28; 8 bases are a match to TRBD1. The CDR3 is 20 amino acids. CDR1 is MDHEN and CDR2 is SYDVKM in the germline V gene. V lost 2 bases, J lost 1 base, and 18 bases stayed unmatched. Combining the CDR3 with reference TRBV28 and TRBJ1-1 gives the whole variable domain DVKVTQSSRYLVKRTGEKVFLECVQDMDHENMFWYRQDPGLGLRLIYFSYDVKMKEKGDIPEGYSVSREKKERFSLILESASTNQTSMYLCASSLGIRGRPRISNTEAFFGQGTRLTVV.

The V call is TRBV4-1, the J call TRBJ2-7, with D maybe TRBD2 (6 bases). Germline CDR1 and CDR2: MGHRA and YSYEKL. V lost 3 bases and J lost 0, with 12 bases in between. The CDR3 is 15 residues long. CDR3 region: CASSHAGTFSYEQYF. The CDR3 nucleotides read TGCGCCAGCAGCCATGCGGGGACTTTCTCCTACGAGCAGTACTTC.

V is TRBV9 and J is TRBJ1-4, with TRBD1 as a possible D gene (5 bases). V dropped 4 bases and J dropped 0 bases, with 10 bases sitting between them. The CDR3 is 15 amino acids. The germline V gene has CDR1 SGDLS and CDR2 YYNGEE. In nucleotides, the CDR3 is TGTGCCAGCAGCAGAGGACAAGCAACTAATGAAAAACTGTTTTTT. It yields the protein CASSRGQATNEKLFF.